This entry lists 22 T cell receptor beta chains sequenced from one sample in a study of cytomegalovirus exposure and HLA in healthy donors. Data came from immunoSEQ multiplex PCR; TCRdb stores just in-frame clones and leaves some out. The sample includes about 130,000 clones, 90% of them seen just once. The sample consisted of PBMCs. These receptors were taken from a woman in her twenties or thirties in good health and CMV-seropositive.

The chain carries TRBV2 and TRBJ1-4; D unclear. Trimming stripped 5 bases from V and 4 bases from J, with 5 bases between. The CDR3 covers 12 residues. Looked up from germline, CDR1 is SNHLY and CDR2 is FYNNEI. For the CDR3, the DNA is TGTGCCAGCAGTCCCTATAATGAAAAACTGTTTTTT. Residues: CASSPYNEKLFF.

V gene TRBV28 combines with J gene TRBJ2-7; D is uncertain. CDR3 length: 13 residues. Germline V gene sequence: CDR1 MDHEN, CDR2 SYDVKM. The V end lost 2 bases, the J end lost 0 bases, and 5 bases lay between the germline ends. The CDR3 protein is CASSLSSSYEQYF. DNA of the CDR3: TGTGCCAGCAGTTTAAGTAGCTCCTACGAGCAGTACTTC.

This clone was detected a few times. CDR3 sequence reads: CASSEQGGRREQYF. CDR3 DNA: TGTGCCAGCAGTGAACAGGGAGGGAGGCGCGAGCAGTACTTC. V gene TRBV6-5 combines with J gene TRBJ2-7; D possibly corresponds to TRBD2 (7 bases). With 5 bases removed from V and 6 bases from J, the gap between germline ends came to 17 bases. Germline values: CDR1 MNHEY, CDR2 SVGAGI. The CDR3 runs 14 residues.

The gene calls are TRBV7-9 and TRBJ2-2; D gene unclear. This CDR3 region has 15 residues. Germline assignment: CDR1 SEHNR and CDR2 FQNEAQ (reference sequence). With 5 bases removed from V and 3 bases from J, the gap between germline ends came to 13 bases. CDR3 nucleotide sequence: TGTGCCAGCAGCCAAGACCTGGGCGACACCGGGGAGCTGTTTTTT. Translation: CASSQDLGDTGELFF.

The chain uses TRBV5-1 and TRBJ2-7, with 16 bases aligning to TRBD2. Germline values: CDR1 SGHRS, CDR2 YFSETQ. The V segment lost 3 bases and the J segment 0 bases; nucleotides outside the gene matches: 6. The CDR3 sequence is 18 residues long. The CDR3 loop reads CASSSPGTSGGGSYEQYF. CDR3 nucleotides: TGCGCCAGCAGCTCCCCCGGGACTAGCGGGGGGGGCTCCTACGAGCAGTACTTC.

This chain connects TRBV6-1 to TRBJ1-5, with D possibly being TRBD1 (5 bases). The germline V gene encodes CDR1 MNHNS and CDR2 SASEGT. V shed 5 bases and J shed 1 base, with 12 bases lying between them. This CDR3 contains 15 residues. CDR3 loop: CASSRGGLSNQPQHF. The CDR3 DNA reads as TGTGCCAGCAGTAGGGGAGGGCTCAGCAATCAGCCCCAGCATTTT.

V usage is TRBV27 and J usage is TRBJ1-3; 7 nucleotides line up with TRBD1. With V trimmed by 2 bases and J by 4 bases, 11 bases remained unmatched. The CDR3 spans 17 residues. CDR1 is MNHEY, CDR2 SMNVEV, per germline (reference sequence). CDR3 in DNA: TGTGCCAGCAGTTTACGGGCTGACAGGGCAGCCGGAAACACCATATATTTT. This translates into CASSLRADRAAGNTIYF.

DNA for the CDR3: TGTGCCAGCAGCCTGGGACAGGGGATCTACGAGCAGTACTTC. Translation: CASSLGQGIYEQYF. The chain has TRBV6-1 and TRBJ2-7; TRBD1 agrees at 10 bases. V lost 6 bases, J lost 3 bases, and 5 bases stayed unmatched. The length of the CDR3 is 14 residues. Germline lookup yields CDR1 MNHNS and CDR2 SASEGT.

The CDR3 is CASRRTGGNGELFF. CDR3 bases: TGTGCCAGTCGGAGGACAGGGGGAAACGGGGAGCTGTTTTTT. This sequence joins TRBV2 and TRBJ2-2; 10 bases fit TRBD1. V shed 9 bases and J 7 bases; nucleotides not matched to a gene: 8. Per germline, CDR1 SNHLY and CDR2 FYNNEI. The CDR3 sequence is 14 residues long. The variable domain in full, with the rest retrieved from reference TRBV2 and TRBJ2-2, is EPEVTQTPSHQVTQMGQEVILRCVPISNHLYFYWYRQILGQKVEFLVSFYNNEISEKSEIFDDQFSVERPDGSNFTLKIRSTKLEDSAMYFCASRRTGGNGELFFGEGSRLTVL.

This chain joins TRBV20-1 and TRBJ1-1; tentatively, D is TRBD1 (6 bases). The germline gives CDR1 DFQATT, CDR2 SNEGSKA (reference sequence). V lost 8 bases and J lost 3, with 10 bases in between. This CDR3 is built from 11 residues. The DNA for the CDR3 is TGCAGTTCGGCAGGGGACACTGAAGCTTTCTTT. This sequence encodes CSSAGDTEAFF.

The rearrangement joins TRBV6-1 to TRBJ2-1; 8 bases are a match to TRBD2. The CDR3 has 14 amino acids. J gave up 4 bases and V 7 bases, and 6 bases lay outside the gene matches. CDR1 and CDR2 from the germline V gene are MNHNS and SASEGT. The chain's CDR3 is CASKLAVLYNEQFF. The CDR3 DNA follows: TGTGCCAGCAAACTAGCGGTCCTGTACAATGAGCAGTTCTTC.

This clone was picked up a small number of times. The V and J genes are TRBV5-6 and TRBJ1-4; no definite D call. The CDR3 has 12 amino acids. Per the germline V gene, CDR1 is SGHDT and CDR2 is YYEEEE. V lost 1 base to trimming and J lost 6 bases, with 4 bases between them. The CDR3 region is CASSLSDEKLFF. The CDR3 nucleotides are TGTGCCAGCAGCTTGAGCGATGAAAAACTGTTTTTT.

This clone was seen just once. The chain employs TRBV6-5 and TRBJ2-2; possibly TRBD2 for D (5 bases). CDR3 size: 13 residues. The V gene's germline CDR1 is MNHEY and CDR2 SVGAGI. V lost 2 bases, J lost 6 bases, and 7 bases lay in between. CDR3 DNA: TGTGCCAGCAGTTACCTGGGAGCCGGGGAGCTGTTTTTT. Translation: CASSYLGAGELFF.

The gene calls are TRBV4-1 and TRBJ2-7; 10 positions match TRBD1. CDR1 and CDR2 (germline): MGHRA, YSYEKL. V shed 1 base, J shed 2 bases, and the junction held 2 bases outside the gene matches. This CDR3 is 15 amino acids long. The CDR3 reads CASSQVGQGAYEQYF. The CDR3 bases are TGCGCCAGCAGCCAAGTAGGACAGGGGGCCTACGAGCAGTACTTC.

The chain carries TRBV5-4 and TRBJ2-7, with 8 bases fitting TRBD1. The V and J ends lost 5 bases and 2 bases, in that order; junction bases with no gene match: 6. Germline CDR1 SGHNT, CDR2 YYREEE (reference sequence). There are 14 residues in the CDR3. The CDR3 here is CASSRWTGTYEQYF. The CDR3 coding sequence is TGTGCCAGCAGTCGATGGACAGGGACCTACGAGCAGTACTTC.

In this sample, this clone turned up once. The chain recombines TRBV2 with TRBJ1-1; possible D gene TRBD1, 6 bases. Per the germline V gene, CDR1 is SNHLY and CDR2 is FYNNEI. Trimming took off 7 bases at V and 2 bases at J, with 17 bases between the two ends. This CDR3 spans 15 amino acids. In DNA, the CDR3 is TGTGCCAGCACGCCTACAGGGACGCTCAACACTGAAGCTTTCTTT. Protein product: CASTPTGTLNTEAFF.

This rearrangement joins TRBV27 to TRBJ2-5; D is possibly TRBD1 (6 bases). Trimming removed 2 bases at V and 5 bases at J, with 12 bases between. The CDR3 is 14 amino acids. Germline-derived CDR1 and CDR2 are MNHEY and SMNVEV (reference sequence). DNA for the CDR3: TGTGCCAGCAGTTTAATGCAGGGGAGTGAGACCCAGTACTTC. It encodes CASSLMQGSETQYF.

CDR3 sequence (DNA): TGTGCCAGCAGCTTGGCCTATAGCAATCAGCCCCAGCATTTT. Protein: CASSLAYSNQPQHF. The chain is built from TRBV5-4 and TRBJ1-5; D unresolved. Germline-derived CDR1 and CDR2 are SGHNT and YYREEE (reference sequence). The CDR3 spans 14 residues. Trimming took off 0 bases at V and 0 bases at J, with 4 bases between the two ends.

This clone was seen more than once but under ten times. This chain connects TRBV6-5 to TRBJ2-7; D is perhaps TRBD2 (6 bases). The CDR3 spans 14 residues. Germline V gene lookup returns CDR1 MNHEY and CDR2 SVGAGI. V was cut by 6 bases and J by 0 bases, with 12 bases left in between. CDR3 sequence reads: CASSSLRGSYEQYF. In nucleotides, the CDR3 is TGTGCCAGCAGCTCGTTGCGGGGCTCCTACGAGCAGTACTTC.

V is TRBV19 and J is TRBJ1-4; the D gene is possibly TRBD1 (6 bases). The CDR3 extends over 16 amino acids. V lost 5 bases, J lost 7 bases, and 20 bases lay in between. The germline V gene has CDR1 LNHDA and CDR2 SQIVND (reference sequence). The CDR3 spells CASSASTGTLREKLFF. The CDR3 DNA reads as TGTGCCAGTAGTGCCTCGACCGGGACACTCCGTGAAAAACTGTTTTTT.

The V and J genes are TRBV9 and TRBJ2-1; maybe TRBD1 (5 bases). CDR1 is SGDLS, CDR2 YYNGEE, per germline. V dropped 1 base and J dropped 7 bases, with 6 bases sitting between them. CDR3 length equals 12 residues. The CDR3 here is CASSVQGNEQFF. For the CDR3, the DNA is TGTGCCAGCAGCGTACAGGGTAATGAGCAGTTCTTC. The full variable domain, with the rest looked up from reference TRBV9 and TRBJ2-1, is DSGVTQTPKHLITATGQRVTLRCSPRSGDLSVYWYQQSLDQGLQFLIQYYNGEERAKGNILERFSAQQFPDLHSELNLSSLELGDSALYFCASSVQGNEQFFGPGTRLTVL.

In this sample, this clone turned up a few times. CDR3 nucleotide sequence: TGTGCCGGCCAACCAGGGGGCTTCGATCAGCCCCAGCATTTT. Residues: CAGQPGGFDQPQHF. This chain connects TRBV9 to TRBJ1-5, with 8 bases that match TRBD1. The CDR3 totals 14 residues. CDR1 SGDLS and CDR2 YYNGEE come from the germline V gene. J was trimmed by 5 bases and V by 10 bases; bases with no gene match: 11.